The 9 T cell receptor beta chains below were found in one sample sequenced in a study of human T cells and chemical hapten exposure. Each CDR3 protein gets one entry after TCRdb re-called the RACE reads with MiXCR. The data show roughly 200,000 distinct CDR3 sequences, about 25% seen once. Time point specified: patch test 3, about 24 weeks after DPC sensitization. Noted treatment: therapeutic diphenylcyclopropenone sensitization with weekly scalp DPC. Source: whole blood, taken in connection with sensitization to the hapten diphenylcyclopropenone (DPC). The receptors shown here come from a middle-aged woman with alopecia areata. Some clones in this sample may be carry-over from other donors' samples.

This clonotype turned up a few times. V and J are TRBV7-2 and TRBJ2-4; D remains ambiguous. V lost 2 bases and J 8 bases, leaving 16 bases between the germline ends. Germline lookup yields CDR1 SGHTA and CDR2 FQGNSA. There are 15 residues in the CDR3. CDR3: CASSLTKAWMDIQYF. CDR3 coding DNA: TGTGCCAGCAGCTTAACCAAGGCCTGGATGGACATTCAGTACTTC.

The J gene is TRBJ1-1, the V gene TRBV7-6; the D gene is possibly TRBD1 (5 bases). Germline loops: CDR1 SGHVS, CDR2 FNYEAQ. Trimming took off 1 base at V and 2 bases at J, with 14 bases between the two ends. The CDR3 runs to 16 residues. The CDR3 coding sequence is TGTGCCAGCAGCTTAGAGTCGCGGGGGATTAACACTGAAGCTTTCTTT. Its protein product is CASSLESRGINTEAFF.

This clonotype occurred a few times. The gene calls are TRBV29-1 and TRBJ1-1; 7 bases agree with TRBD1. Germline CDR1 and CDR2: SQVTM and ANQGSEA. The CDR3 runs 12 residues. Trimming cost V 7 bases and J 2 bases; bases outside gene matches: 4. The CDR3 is CSGRDSNTEAFF. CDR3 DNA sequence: TGCAGCGGCCGGGACAGTAACACTGAAGCTTTCTTT.

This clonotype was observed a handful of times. CDR3: CASSQDLRTGELFF. The DNA for the CDR3 is TGCGCCAGCAGCCAAGATCTTCGGACCGGGGAGCTGTTTTTT. The chain couples TRBV4-3 to TRBJ2-2, with D uncertain. The CDR3 has 14 amino acids. Looked up from germline, CDR1 is LGHNA and CDR2 is YSLEER. V was shortened by 0 bases and J by 5 bases, with 7 bases between the two germline ends.

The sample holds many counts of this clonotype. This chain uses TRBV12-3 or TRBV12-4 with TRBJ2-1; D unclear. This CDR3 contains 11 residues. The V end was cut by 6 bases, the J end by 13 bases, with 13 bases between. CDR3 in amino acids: CASSPGWSQFF. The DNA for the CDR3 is TGTGCCAGCAGCCCCGGATGGTCCCAGTTCTTC.

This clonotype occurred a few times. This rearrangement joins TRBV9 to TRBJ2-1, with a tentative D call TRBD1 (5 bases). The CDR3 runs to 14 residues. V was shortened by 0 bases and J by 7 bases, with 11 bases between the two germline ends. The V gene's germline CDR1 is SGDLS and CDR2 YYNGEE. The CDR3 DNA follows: TGTGCCAGCAGCGTAGGGGGTGCAGGGAATGAGCAGTTCTTC. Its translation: CASSVGGAGNEQFF.

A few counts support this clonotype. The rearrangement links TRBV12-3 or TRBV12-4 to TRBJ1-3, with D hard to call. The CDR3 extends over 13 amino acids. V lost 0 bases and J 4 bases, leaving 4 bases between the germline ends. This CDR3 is CASSLAQGNTIYF. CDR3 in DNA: TGTGCCAGCAGTTTAGCCCAGGGAAACACCATATATTTT.

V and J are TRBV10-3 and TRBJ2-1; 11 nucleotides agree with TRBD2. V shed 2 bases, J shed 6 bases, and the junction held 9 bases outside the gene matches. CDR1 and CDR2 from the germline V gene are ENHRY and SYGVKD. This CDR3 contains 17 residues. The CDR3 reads CAISEPLAGGFSNEQFF. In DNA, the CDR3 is TGTGCCATCAGTGAGCCCTTAGCGGGAGGGTTCTCCAATGAGCAGTTCTTC.

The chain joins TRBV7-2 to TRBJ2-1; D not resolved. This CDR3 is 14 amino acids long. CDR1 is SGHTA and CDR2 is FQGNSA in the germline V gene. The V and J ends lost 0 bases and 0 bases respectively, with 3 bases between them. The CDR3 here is CASSLAGSYNEQFF. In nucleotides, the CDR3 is TGTGCCAGCAGCTTAGCTGGCTCCTACAATGAGCAGTTCTTC.